This TCR beta chain was sequenced in a study of neurological immune-mediated disorders. 5'RACE employing 10-nucleotide random UMIs yielded the cDNA. TCRdb reprocessed the 5' RACE reads via MiXCR and lists one record per CDR3 protein. In the table there are around 49,000 distinct CDR3 sequences, 13% of which are singletons. The study, taken as a whole, reports: Patients with HTLV-1-associated myelopathy showed the most TCR clonal expansion. Those with multiple sclerosis showed the least, falling below healthy controls. CDR3 amino acid sequences found in expanded clones were never shared across subjects, suggesting private repertoires in all groups.

Time point in this sample: longitudinal time-point 2. It was from 2 million PBMCs stored at -80 C that the unsorted libraries were obtained. Looked up from germline, CDR1 is SGHRS and CDR2 is YFSETQ. There are 13 residues in the CDR3. Trimming pared 0 bases from V and 5 bases from J, leaving 8 bases between. This clonotype was counted ten times or more. Its antigen remains unidentified. The sequenced material came from PBMCs. This receptor was identified in a male donor with HTLV-1-associated myelopathy (HAM/TSP). J is TRBJ2-5 and V is TRBV5-1; no definite D call. For the CDR3, the DNA is TGCGCCAGCAGCTTGGAGGGCTCGGAGACCCAGTACTTC. It encodes CASSLEGSETQYF. Full variable domain (missing parts from reference TRBV5-1 and TRBJ2-5): KAGVTQTPRYLIKTRGQQVTLSCSPISGHRSVSWYQQTPGQGLQFLFEYFSETQRNKGNFPGRFSGRQFSNSRSEMNVSTLELGDSALYLCASSLEGSETQYFGPGTRLLVL.